The clone carrying this T cell receptor beta chain is labeled as medium-sized. Its antigen is currently unknown. This specimen belongs to a study of radiation and T cells in renal cell carcinoma. Whole-study findings and limits: In blood, top tumor clones expanded by 2 weeks, shrinking by 4. Compared with controls, irradiated tumors had more, larger dominant CDR3 motifs.

The table came from immunoSEQ multiplex PCR; TCRdb's copy has only in-frame clones and leaves some out. The sample shows approximately 18,000 clones, approximately 60% of them seen only once. Treatment meaning: 15 Gy SBRT to primary tumor, nephrectomy 4 weeks later. The patient's renal cell carcinoma had clear cell pathology. Germline V gene lookup returns CDR1 SGHVS and CDR2 FQNEAQ. CDR3 length: 15 amino acids. V was shortened by 5 bases and J by 1 base, with 14 bases between the two germline ends. The sequences come from tumor tissue, collected from a patient whose treatment included radiotherapy and nephrectomy. This TCR was sampled from a woman aged 70-85 years with renal cell carcinoma. This chain links TRBV7-8 with TRBJ2-5, with a weak D call TRBD1 (5 bases). CDR3 amino acids: CASSPRVAAQETQYF. As DNA, the CDR3 is TGTGCCAGCAGCCCCAGGGTGGCGGCCCAAGAGACCCAGTACTTC.